The 28 T cell receptor beta chains listed next were all sequenced from one sample in a study of OX40 agonist ivuxolimab in advanced cancers. The table came from immunoSEQ multiplex PCR; TCRdb's copy has only in-frame clones and leaves some out. The sample carries some 20,000 clones, about 86% recorded once. The specimen comprised CD4+ or CD8+ T cells sorted from blood, sampled in a trial of the OX40 agonist ivuxolimab. These receptors were obtained from an adult with an advanced solid tumor such as melanoma, head and neck, liver or kidney cancer.

Worth noting for this clone: Within the sample, other DNA sequences also encode this same CDR3. The rearrangement joins TRBV4-3 to TRBJ2-2, with D perhaps matching TRBD1 (6 bases). Germline loops: CDR1 LGHNA, CDR2 YSLEER. V was clipped by 3 bases and J by 1 base, with 15 bases between them. This CDR3 contains 17 residues. CDR3 in amino acids: CASSQDRNRVNTGELFF. CDR3 nucleotide sequence: TGCGCCAGCAGCCAGGATCGGAACAGGGTGAACACCGGGGAGCTGTTTTTT.

The J gene is TRBJ2-1, the V gene TRBV28; 7 positions match TRBD2. CDR1 is MDHEN, CDR2 SYDVKM, per germline. Unmatched junction bases numbered 5, after V lost 8 bases and J lost 10 bases. The CDR3 consists of 11 residues. CDR3 sequence reads: CASSGGREQFF. CDR3 in DNA: TGTGCCAGCTCGGGGGGTAGGGAGCAGTTCTTC.

The genes are TRBV5-1 and TRBJ2-5; no firm D call. The CDR3 totals 13 residues. Trimming stripped 2 bases from V and 2 bases from J, with 7 bases between. Germline V gives CDR1 SGHRS, CDR2 YFSETQ. The CDR3 DNA is TGCGCCAGCAGCTTTGGGATTCAAGAGACCCAGTACTTC. It codes for CASSFGIQETQYF.

The CDR3 bases are TGTGCCAGCAGCCGGCACGGGAGCCTCTCTGGAAACACCATATATTTT. Protein product: CASSRHGSLSGNTIYF. V usage is TRBV7-2 and J usage is TRBJ1-3, with D uncertain. CDR1 is SGHTA and CDR2 is FQGNSA in the germline V gene. The CDR3 consists of 16 residues. V lost 5 bases, J lost 0 bases, and 14 bases lay in between.

CDR3 coding DNA: TGTGCCAGCAGCTTAGGGGGTGGAGAGAGTTCACCCCTCCACTTT. It yields the protein CASSLGGGESSPLHF. The chain has TRBV11-2 and TRBJ1-6; D uncertain. The CDR3 is 15 amino acids. In germline, CDR1 is SGHAT, CDR2 FQNNGV. Trimming took off 1 base at V and 9 bases at J, with 13 bases between the two ends.

The rearrangement links TRBV11-2 to TRBJ2-5, with D perhaps TRBD1 or TRBD2 (6 bases each). Trimming shortened V by 5 bases and J by 4 bases, and 17 bases separated the two germline ends. CDR1 and CDR2 from the germline V gene are SGHAT and FQNNGV. This CDR3 region has 15 residues. The DNA for the CDR3 is TGTGCCAGCAGCGGGGGCGGAGGGACCGGAGAGACCCAGTACTTC. It is translated as CASSGGGGTGETQYF.

The chain combines TRBV6-6 with TRBJ2-6; the D is unclear. The ends were cut back, 8 bases at V and 0 bases at J, with 8 bases in the middle. This CDR3 is built from 14 residues. Germline V gene lookup returns CDR1 MNHNY and CDR2 SVGAGI (reference sequence). The CDR3, as DNA: TGTGCCAGCCTAGAGAGCTCTGGGGCCAACGTCCTGACTTTC. Protein sequence: CASLESSGANVLTF.

V usage is TRBV28 and J usage is TRBJ1-3; D unclear. Trimming took 3 bases from V and 0 from J, leaving 9 bases between them. Germline assignment: CDR1 MDHEN and CDR2 SYDVKM. CDR3 size: 15 residues. In nucleotides, the CDR3 is TGTGCCAGCAGTTTGACCGCTAACTCTGGAAACACCATATATTTT. This encodes CASSLTANSGNTIYF.

The chain is built from TRBV5-1 and TRBJ1-1; D not certain. The CDR3 has 12 amino acids. V lost 4 bases to trimming and J lost 2 bases, with 6 bases between them. In germline, CDR1 is SGHRS, CDR2 YFSETQ. The CDR3 coding sequence is TGCGCCAGCAGCGCGCCCAACACTGAAGCTTTCTTT. The encoded protein is CASSAPNTEAFF.

The chain couples TRBV28 to TRBJ2-7; D gene uncertain. The germline V gene has CDR1 MDHEN and CDR2 SYDVKM. V was trimmed by 4 bases and J by 4 bases, leaving 17 bases between them. CDR3 size: 15 residues. DNA for the CDR3: TGTGCCAGCAGTTCCACCGCCGGGCGATTGTACGAGCAGTACTTC. It encodes CASSSTAGRLYEQYF.

This chain connects TRBV7-3 to TRBJ1-5, with D unclear. The CDR3 has 13 residues. Germline CDR1 SGHTA, CDR2 FQGTGA. V was pared by 6 bases and J by 4 bases, with 10 bases between. The CDR3 DNA reads as TGTGCCAGCAGTTCAGACGGGAATCAGCCCCAGCATTTT. It is translated as CASSSDGNQPQHF.

The chain carries TRBV19 and TRBJ2-2; TRBD1 matches at 12 bases. In germline, CDR1 is LNHDA, CDR2 SQIVND (reference sequence). The trim removed 5 bases at V and 0 bases at J, leaving 4 bases unmatched. CDR3 length: 17 residues. CDR3 in DNA: TGTGCCAGTAGTCTCCGGGACAGGGGGCCGAACACCGGGGAGCTGTTTTTT. The encoded protein is CASSLRDRGPNTGELFF.

This clone was counted a single time. The V gene is TRBV6-1, the J gene TRBJ1-5; possibly TRBD1 for D (6 bases). Germline values: CDR1 MNHNS, CDR2 SASEGT. The CDR3 totals 14 residues. V lost 2 bases to trimming and J lost 7 bases, with 12 bases between them. The CDR3 sequence is CASSERGGRQPQHF. The CDR3 bases are TGTGCCAGCAGTGAAAGGGGGGGCCGGCAGCCCCAGCATTTT.

CDR3 sequence: CASSPTAETQYF. For the CDR3, the DNA is TGTGCCAGCTCACCAACCGCCGAGACCCAGTACTTC. V is TRBV18 and J is TRBJ2-5; D uncertain. The CDR3 is made up of 12 amino acids. V gave up 2 bases and J gave up 5 bases, with 6 bases separating them. CDR1 and CDR2 from the germline V gene are KGHSH and LQKENI.

V gene TRBV11-2 combines with J gene TRBJ2-7; D is perhaps TRBD2 (5 bases). CDR1 SGHAT and CDR2 FQNNGV come from the germline V gene. V was shortened by 6 bases and J by 5 bases, with 11 bases between the two germline ends. The CDR3 spans 12 residues. The DNA of the CDR3 is TGTGCCAGCAGGAGTTGGGGAGACGAGCAGTACTTC. Residues: CASRSWGDEQYF.

Within the sample, this clone is medium-sized. The rearrangement links TRBV5-1 to TRBJ1-6; D may be TRBD1 (5 bases). CDR1 and CDR2 from the germline V gene are SGHRS and YFSETQ. This CDR3 is built from 15 residues. Between the trimmed V and J ends, which lost 5 bases and 5 bases, there was a span of 14 bases. Written as DNA, the CDR3 is TGCGCCAGCAGTTCCGGGACTGGGCATAATTCACCCCTCCACTTT. Its translation: CASSSGTGHNSPLHF.

This chain joins TRBV30 and TRBJ1-1, with D possibly TRBD1 on 5 matching bases. Germline V gene data show CDR1 as GTSNPN and CDR2 as SVGIG (reference sequence). The CDR3 contains 15 residues. Trimming cost V 4 bases and J 6 bases, with 21 bases left between them. CDR3 protein: CAWTHLGAAAAEAFF. The CDR3 DNA sequence: TGTGCCTGGACCCACCTCGGGGCCGCGGCGGCTGAAGCTTTCTTT.

This clone is deemed large. V is TRBV7-3 and J is TRBJ1-2; tentative D call: TRBD1 (5 bases). CDR1 is SGHTA, CDR2 FQGTGA, per germline. This CDR3 comprises 13 residues. Trimming removed 2 bases from V and 3 bases from J, with 7 bases in between. The CDR3 DNA follows: TGTGCCAGCAGCTTAGGGGGGGACTATGGCTACACCTTC. Protein: CASSLGGDYGYTF.

The sample holds a few counts of this clone. CDR3 residues: CASSDNEQGAGGYTF. DNA for the CDR3: TGTGCCAGCAGCGACAACGAACAGGGTGCGGGCGGCTACACCTTC. This rearrangement joins TRBV6-5 to TRBJ1-2, with D possibly matching TRBD1 (6 bases). Trimming removed 6 bases at V and 8 bases at J, with 22 bases between. The length of the CDR3 is 15 residues. Germline assignment: CDR1 MNHEY and CDR2 SVGAGI.

In this sample, this clone turned up once. The rearrangement links TRBV19 to TRBJ2-2; TRBD1 aligns across 7 bases. With 3 bases clipped from V and 4 bases from J, the junction kept 5 bases outside the gene matches. Germline V gene lookup returns CDR1 LNHDA and CDR2 SQIVND (reference sequence). The CDR3 consists of 15 residues. The CDR3: CASSIGTERTGELFF. CDR3 DNA sequence: TGTGCCAGTAGTATCGGGACAGAACGCACCGGGGAGCTGTTTTTT.

The chain combines TRBV4-2 with TRBJ2-2, with TRBD2 matching 14 bases. In germline, CDR1 is LGHNA, CDR2 YNFKEQ. With 4 bases clipped from V and 6 bases from J, the junction kept 10 bases outside the gene matches. This CDR3 comprises 18 residues. In DNA, the CDR3 is TGTGCCAGCAGCCGAGCCGGGACTAGCGGGAGCAGGGCCGGGGAGCTGTTTTTT. This gives the protein CASSRAGTSGSRAGELFF.

The count of this clone is one. This chain links TRBV11-2 with TRBJ2-5; D is tentatively TRBD1 or TRBD2 (5 bases each). V lost 1 base to trimming and J lost 4 bases, with 10 bases between them. The CDR3 totals 14 residues. CDR1 SGHAT and CDR2 FQNNGV come from the germline V gene. CDR3 loop: CASSLAGAGETQYF. For the CDR3, the DNA is TGTGCCAGCAGCTTAGCCGGGGCGGGAGAGACCCAGTACTTC.

This clone was found once. The chain is built from TRBV7-3 and TRBJ2-1, with 10 bases aligning to TRBD2. The V segment lost 3 bases and the J segment 7 bases; nucleotides outside the gene matches: 6. The CDR3 spans 15 residues. CDR1 is SGHTA and CDR2 is FQGTGA in the germline V gene. The DNA of the CDR3 is TGTGCCAGCAGCTTGTTAGCGGGAGGTGGGAATGAGCAGTTCTTC. This codes for CASSLLAGGGNEQFF.

This chain connects TRBV21-1 to TRBJ1-5. TRBV21-1 has pseudogene status. The CDR3 consists of 17 residues. Here the CDR3 reads CASSPPRTGDSNQPQHF. CDR3 sequence (DNA): TGTGCCAGCAGCCCACCCCGGACGGGGGATAGCAATCAGCCCCAGCATTTT.

V usage is TRBV14 and J usage is TRBJ2-2; a weak D match, TRBD2 (6 bases). The CDR3 contains 16 residues. V was cut by 4 bases and J by 2 bases, with 14 bases left in between. Germline CDR1 reads SGHDN; CDR2 reads FVKESK. The CDR3 DNA reads as TGTGCCAGCAGCCCTCTACGAGGGACTAACACCGGGGAGCTGTTTTTT. Its protein is CASSPLRGTNTGELFF.

This chain joins TRBV9 and TRBJ2-1; D perhaps matches TRBD1 (5 bases). CDR1 and CDR2 from the germline V gene are SGDLS and YYNGEE. With 0 bases removed from V and 3 bases from J, the gap between germline ends came to 10 bases. This CDR3 region has 15 residues. The CDR3 nucleotides are TGTGCCAGCAGCGTAGCCAGGGATTACTACAATGAGCAGTTCTTC. Translating gives CASSVARDYYNEQFF.

The V gene is TRBV12-5, the J gene TRBJ2-2; D gene unclear. The CDR3 totals 13 residues. CDR1 LGHNT and CDR2 FRNRAP come from the germline V gene. Between the trimmed V and J ends, which lost 2 bases and 2 bases, there was a span of 3 bases. The CDR3 DNA sequence: TGTGCTAGTGGTTTGCAAAACACCGGGGAGCTGTTTTTT. Encoded protein: CASGLQNTGELFF.

This chain connects TRBV7-6 to TRBJ2-1; 9 nucleotides match TRBD2. V lost 0 bases to trimming and J lost 3 bases; unmatched junction nucleotides: 6. Germline-derived CDR1 and CDR2 are SGHVS and FNYEAQ. This CDR3 is built from 17 residues. CDR3 region: CASSLALAGGLYNEQFF. CDR3 DNA: TGTGCCAGCAGCTTAGCGCTGGCGGGGGGGCTCTACAATGAGCAGTTCTTC.